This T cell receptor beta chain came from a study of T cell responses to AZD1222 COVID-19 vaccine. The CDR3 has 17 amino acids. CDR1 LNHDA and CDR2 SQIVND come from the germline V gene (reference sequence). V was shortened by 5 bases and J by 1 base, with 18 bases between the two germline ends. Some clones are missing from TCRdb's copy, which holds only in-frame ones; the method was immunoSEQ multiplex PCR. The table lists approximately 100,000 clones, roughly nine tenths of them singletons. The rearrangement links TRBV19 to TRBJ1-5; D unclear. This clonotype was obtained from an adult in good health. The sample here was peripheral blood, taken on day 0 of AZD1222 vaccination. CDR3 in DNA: TGTGCCAGTAGTCATCCCCAAATTAGGGCGAGCAATCAGCCCCAGCATTTT. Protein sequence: CASSHPQIRASNQPQHF.